This T cell receptor beta chain was captured by sequencing in a study of control samples from healthy donors and cancer patients. Germline CDR1 PRHDT, CDR2 FYEKMQ (reference sequence). V lost 3 bases to trimming and J lost 5 bases, with 20 bases between them. CDR3 length: 17 amino acids. TCRdb keeps only in-frame clones here, not all; method: immunoSEQ multiplex PCR. The table includes 200,000 or so clones, approximately 90% detected once. Sequenced: blood. This receptor was identified in a man aged 25 to 45 in good health. The rearrangement joins TRBV13 to TRBJ2-1; D may be TRBD2 (7 bases). CDR3 bases: TGTGCCAGCAGCTTCATTACCGGGGGGCTCCACCACAATGAGCAGTTCTTC. Protein: CASSFITGGLHHNEQFF.